Detailed here is one T cell receptor beta chain. By how much of the sample it makes up, this clonotype is large (0.1 to 1%). Its target antigen remains unknown. It has no much larger one-base neighbor in the sample; base qualities were not kept. Sequencing took place on an Illumina MiSeq. Per the original workflow: The Shannon-Wiener index, computed in VDJtools, was used to measure repertoire diversity. TCRbeta clonotypes with a clonotype frequency of at least 3 were defined as expanded. TCRdb took the public reads, trimmed them with fastp at Q25, ran MiXCR for clone calling and kept in-frame beta chains. Rows are combined by CDR3 protein, so each entry shows the most common genes and DNA. The V and J calls come from TCRdb's annotation, not from the publication. This sample gives around 250 distinct CDR3 sequences in total; around 32% of them show up just once. Of the sample, just over 60% falls within the top ten clones.

From the cysteine through the phenylalanine, the CDR3 covers 16 amino acids. The only DNA kept is the CDR3, 48 bases in frame from the first base. V is cut by 1 base and J by 0 bases, and the space between the germline ends is 12 bases. Via the germline V gene, CDR1 is SGHAT and CDR2 FQNNGV. This specimen belongs to a study of precursors of human CD4 cytotoxic T cells (dated by TCRdb to 2016 to 2019). About the investigation overall: CD4+ memory subsets from under 15 donors in total were covered by the bulk TCR-seq analysis. TCR-seq analysis of roughly 15 donors yielded TCRalpha and TCRbeta chain sequences (table S7). Overall study outcomes, separate from this receptor: Some bulk TCR-seq comparisons included only about 95% of the 14 donors, suggesting not every subset was available for every donor. According to the authors, an observational design in humans cannot definitively determine the direction of differentiation between precursor and effector cells. IL-7Rhigh and IL-7R- TEMRA subsets showed more restricted TCR repertoires, with lower diversity and more expanded clonotypes, than TCM and TEM subsets. A larger fraction of IL-7Rhigh TEMRA clonotypes than of TEM or TCM clonotypes was made up of expanded effector clonotypes.

To test a precursor-effector relationship among CD4 cytotoxic T cells, bulk UMI-based TCR sequencing was performed on four sorted CD4+ memory subsets (TCM, TEM, IL-7Rhigh TEMRA, IL-7R- TEMRA). The cells came from peripheral blood mononuclear cells that had been isolated from human blood. The clonotype was recovered from a human donor in good health. Recombination connected TRBV11-2 to TRBJ2-5; the D gene is unclear. The material sequenced was memory CD4+ T cells from blood (PBMCs). The DNA reads TGTGCCAGCAGCTTAGCCCCTCTAAGAAACCAAGAGACCCAGTACTTC. Its translation reads: CASSLAPLRNQETQYF.